This T cell receptor beta chain stems from a study of blood T cell repertoires in COVID-19. Study details: The United States, Italy and Spain provided the acute and convalescent COVID-19 samples. Sample material is recorded as cDNA or gDNA derived from T cells, B-cell-depleted T cells, or PBMCs.

Original handling: Reference gene primer amplification yielded estimated nucleated cell counts. The assay was immunoSEQ multiplex PCR, and TCRdb's table has in-frame clones only and misses some. That table gives V, J and clone size, and the DNA gave D and trimming. The sample records about 35,000 clones, approximately 78% being singletons. The receptor was derived from a human donor in a cohort sampled during active or convalescent COVID-19. The donor label of this sample is uncertain. The sequencing sample was made of peripheral blood.

CDR3 region: CASSREIGRDGQPQHF. CDR3 nucleotide sequence: TGCGCCAGCAGCCGAGAAATAGGCCGGGATGGACAGCCCCAGCATTTT. The chain is built from TRBV4-1 and TRBJ1-5; D ambiguous. The CDR3 extends over 16 amino acids. Trimming removed 4 bases from V and 7 bases from J, with 20 bases in between. Germline V gives CDR1 MGHRA, CDR2 YSYEKL.